Listed below are T cell receptor beta chains from one sample, sequenced in a study of shared clonotypes between healthy human individuals. Generated by immunoSEQ multiplex PCR, the TCRdb table keeps only in-frame clones and is missing some. The table lists approximately 1,500,000 clones, around 98% of them singletons. The sample comprised naive CD4+ T cells sorted from blood. Receptors were obtained from a young man in good health. Both conserved end residues are trimmed from each CDR3.

CDR3: ASSVGWEVETQY
J: TRBJ2-5
V: TRBV9

CDR3: ATSRVWSSATDTQY
J: TRBJ2-3
V: TRBV15

CDR3: ASSFDREEEQF
J: TRBJ2-1
V: TRBV7-2

CDR3: ASSHPRDPVVTSWVNEQF
J: TRBJ2-1
V: TRBV14

CDR3: ASSIGQSYEQY
J: TRBJ2-7
V: TRBV18

CDR3: SALGDTQY
J: TRBJ2-3
V: TRBV20-1

CDR3: ASSGGALAGPTYNEQF
J: TRBJ2-1
V: TRBV5-1

CDR3: ASSFSYEQY
J: TRBJ2-7
V: TRBV7-9

CDR3: ASSQAGTLYEQY
J: TRBJ2-7
V: TRBV5-1

CDR3: SCAFGPYGYT
J: TRBJ1-2
V: TRBV29-1